This TCR beta chain was profiled in a study of shared clonotypes between healthy human individuals. Germline CDR1 reads SGHAT; CDR2 reads FQNNGV. Trimming removed 5 bases from V and 5 bases from J, with 13 bases in between. This CDR3 has 15 amino acids. The data were produced by immunoSEQ multiplex PCR, yet TCRdb's version contains in-frame clones alone and is incomplete. The sample has more than 2 million clones, 85% to 95% seen once. A remark on this clone: Its specificity is unknown.

Findings of the study overall: Memory subsets had estimated richness that was generally smaller than that of naive subsets. What limited the represented genetic and exposure-history diversity was the small number of donors.

The genes are TRBV11-2 and TRBJ1-6; D perhaps matches TRBD1 (6 bases). The sequencing input was naive CD4+ T cells sorted from blood. Noted subset: CD45RA+ positively selected. This TCR came from a young man in good health. The CDR3 is CASSRGQLHNSPLHF. CDR3 nucleotide sequence: TGTGCCAGCAGCCGAGGACAGCTTCATAATTCACCCCTCCACTTT.